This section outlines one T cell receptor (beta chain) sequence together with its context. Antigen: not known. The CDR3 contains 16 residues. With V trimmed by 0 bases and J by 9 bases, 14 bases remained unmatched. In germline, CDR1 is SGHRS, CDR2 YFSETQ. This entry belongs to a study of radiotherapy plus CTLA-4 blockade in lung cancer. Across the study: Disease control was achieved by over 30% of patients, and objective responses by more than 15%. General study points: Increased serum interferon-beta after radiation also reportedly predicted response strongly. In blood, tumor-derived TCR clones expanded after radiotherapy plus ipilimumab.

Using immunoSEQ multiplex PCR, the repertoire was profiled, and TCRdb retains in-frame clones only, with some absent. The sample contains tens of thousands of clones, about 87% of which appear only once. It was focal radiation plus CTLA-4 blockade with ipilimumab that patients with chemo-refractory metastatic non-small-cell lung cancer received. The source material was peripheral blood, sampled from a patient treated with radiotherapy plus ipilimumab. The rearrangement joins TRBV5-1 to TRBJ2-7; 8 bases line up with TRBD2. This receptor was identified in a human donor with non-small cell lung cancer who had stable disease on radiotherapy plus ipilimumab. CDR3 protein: CASSLGYSGSLRGQYF. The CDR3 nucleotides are TGCGCCAGCAGCTTGGGGTACAGCGGGAGCCTACGAGGGCAGTACTTC.